This record covers a single T cell receptor (beta chain). Antigen: not known. Amplification of TCR beta CDR3 regions was performed using RNA transcripts as template. The HTBI primer set served for first-round RT-PCR of the TCR CDR3. MiXCR was run by TCRdb on the multiplex PCR reads, yielding one entry per CDR3 protein. The sample holds around 340,000 distinct CDR3 sequences, about 20% seen once. The data derive from a study of T cells in Graves' hyperthyroidism and ophthalmopathy. Study observations and caveats: Among clonotypes expanded in thyroid above 0.001, most were also found in blood. In the analysis, a 13 V-J model separated ophthalmopathy from stable hyperthyroidism.

Stability of Graves' hyperthyroidism was defined as absent ophthalmopathy progression within 18 months. The TCR originated in a woman aged 45-65 years with Graves' hyperthyroidism. The source material was blood.

CDR3 sequence (DNA): TGTGCCAGCTCACCGGGGACAGGGGGCTCCAAAGATACGCAGTATTTT. Protein product: CASSPGTGGSKDTQYF. This chain uses TRBV18 with TRBJ2-3; TRBD1 matches at 12 bases. CDR1 is KGHSH and CDR2 is LQKENI in the germline V gene. This CDR3 has 16 residues. The V gene end was trimmed by 3 bases and the J gene end by 5 bases; junction bases not matched to a gene: 6. Looking up the rest from reference TRBV18 and TRBJ2-3 gives the full variable domain: NAGVMQNPRHLVRRRGQEARLRCSPMKGHSHVYWYRQLPEEGLKFMVYLQKENIIDESGMPKERFSAEFPKEGPSILRIQQVVRGDSAAYFCASSPGTGGSKDTQYFGPGTRLTVL.